This entry is about one TCR beta chain. The data originate from a study of CD8 T cells in Susac syndrome. Reverse transcription used roughly 0.5 to 1 ug RNA and random hexamers. TCRdb processed the immunoSEQ multiplex PCR reads anew with MiXCR; each CDR3 protein has one entry. The sample consists of 160,000 or so distinct CDR3 sequences, about 95% of them appearing once. This receptor was identified in a human donor with multiple sclerosis. The sample comprised CD8+ T cells from PBMCs.

CDR3 sequence (DNA): TGTGCCAGCAGCCCCAGACCACGAAGCTATGGCTACACCTTC. Amino acid sequence: CASSPRPRSYGYTF. The genes are TRBV9 and TRBJ1-2; unclear D gene. The V gene's germline CDR1 is SGDLS and CDR2 YYNGEE. Trimming left V 4 bases short and J 4 bases short, with 14 bases between. The CDR3 contains 14 residues.